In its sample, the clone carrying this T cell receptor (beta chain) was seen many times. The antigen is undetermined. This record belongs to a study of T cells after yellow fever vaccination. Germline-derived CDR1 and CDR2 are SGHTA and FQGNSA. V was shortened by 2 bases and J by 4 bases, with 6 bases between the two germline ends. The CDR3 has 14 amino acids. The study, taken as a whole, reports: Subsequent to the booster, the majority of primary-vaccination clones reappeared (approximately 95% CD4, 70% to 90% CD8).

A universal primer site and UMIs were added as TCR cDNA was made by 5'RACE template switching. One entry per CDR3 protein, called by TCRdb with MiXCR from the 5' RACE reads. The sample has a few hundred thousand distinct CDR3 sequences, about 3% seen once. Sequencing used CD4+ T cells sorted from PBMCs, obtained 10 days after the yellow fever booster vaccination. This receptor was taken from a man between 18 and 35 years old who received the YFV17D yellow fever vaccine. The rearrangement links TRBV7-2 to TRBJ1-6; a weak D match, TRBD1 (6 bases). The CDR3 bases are TGTGCCAGCAGCTTACAGGGGTATAATTCACCCCTCCACTTT. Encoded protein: CASSLQGYNSPLHF.